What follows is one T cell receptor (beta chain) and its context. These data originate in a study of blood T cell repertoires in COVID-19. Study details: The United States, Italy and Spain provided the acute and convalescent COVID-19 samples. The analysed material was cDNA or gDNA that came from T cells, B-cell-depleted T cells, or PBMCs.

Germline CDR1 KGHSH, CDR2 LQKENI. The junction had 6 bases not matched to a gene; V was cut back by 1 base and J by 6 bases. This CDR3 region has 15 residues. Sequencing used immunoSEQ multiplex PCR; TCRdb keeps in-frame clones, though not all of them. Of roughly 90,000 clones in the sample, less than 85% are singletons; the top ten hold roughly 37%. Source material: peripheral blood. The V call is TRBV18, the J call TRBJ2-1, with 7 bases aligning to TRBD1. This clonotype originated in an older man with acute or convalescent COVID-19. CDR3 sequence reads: CASSPQGAGGNEQFF. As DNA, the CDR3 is TGTGCCAGCTCACCACAGGGGGCAGGGGGCAATGAGCAGTTCTTC.